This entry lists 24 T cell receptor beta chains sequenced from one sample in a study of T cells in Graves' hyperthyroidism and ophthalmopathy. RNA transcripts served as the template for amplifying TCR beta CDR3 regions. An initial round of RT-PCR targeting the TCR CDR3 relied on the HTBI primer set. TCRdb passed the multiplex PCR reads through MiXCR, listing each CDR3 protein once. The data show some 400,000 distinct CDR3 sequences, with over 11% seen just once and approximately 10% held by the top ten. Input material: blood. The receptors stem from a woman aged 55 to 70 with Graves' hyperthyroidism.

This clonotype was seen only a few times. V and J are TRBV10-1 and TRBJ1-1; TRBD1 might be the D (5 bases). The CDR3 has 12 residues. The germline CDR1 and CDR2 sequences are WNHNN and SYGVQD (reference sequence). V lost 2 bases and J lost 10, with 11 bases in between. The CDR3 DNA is TGCGCCAGCAGTGAGAATGGGGGACGAGCTTTCTTT. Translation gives CASSENGGRAFF.

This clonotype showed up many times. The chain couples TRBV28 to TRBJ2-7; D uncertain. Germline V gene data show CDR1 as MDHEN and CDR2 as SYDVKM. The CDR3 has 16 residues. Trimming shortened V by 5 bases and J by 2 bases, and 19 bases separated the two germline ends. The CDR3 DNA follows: TGTGCCAGCAGTCCAGTTCCTACCCTGGGGACCTACGAGCAGTACTTC. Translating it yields CASSPVPTLGTYEQYF.

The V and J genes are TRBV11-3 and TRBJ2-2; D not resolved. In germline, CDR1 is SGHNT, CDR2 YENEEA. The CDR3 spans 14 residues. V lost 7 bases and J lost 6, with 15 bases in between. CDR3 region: CASKYYRTPGELFF. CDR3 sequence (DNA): TGTGCCAGCAAGTATTACCGGACCCCCGGGGAGCTGTTTTTT.

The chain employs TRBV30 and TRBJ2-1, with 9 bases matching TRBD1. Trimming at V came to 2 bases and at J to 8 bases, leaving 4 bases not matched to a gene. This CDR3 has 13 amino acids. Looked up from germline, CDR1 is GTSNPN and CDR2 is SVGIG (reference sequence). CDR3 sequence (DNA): TGTGCCTGGAGTACAGGGGGCGGCTATGAGCAGTTCTTC. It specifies CAWSTGGGYEQFF. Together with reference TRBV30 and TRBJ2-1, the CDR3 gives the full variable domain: SQTIHQWPATLVQPVGSPLSLECTVEGTSNPNLYWYRQAAGRGLQLLFYSVGIGQISSEVPQNLSASRPQDRQFILSSKKLLLSDSGFYLCAWSTGGGYEQFFGPGTRLTVL.

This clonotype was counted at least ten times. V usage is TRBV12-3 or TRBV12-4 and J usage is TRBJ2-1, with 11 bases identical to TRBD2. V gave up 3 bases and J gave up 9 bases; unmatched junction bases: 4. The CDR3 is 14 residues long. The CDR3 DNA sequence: TGTGCCAGCAGTTTGGGACTAGCGGAGAGTGAGCAGTTCTTC. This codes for CASSLGLAESEQFF.

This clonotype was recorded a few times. The CDR3 sequence: CAARGTSGSDTQYF. As DNA, the CDR3 is TGTGCCGCCAGGGGGACTAGCGGCTCCGATACGCAGTATTTT. V is TRBV10-3 and J is TRBJ2-3, with 11 bases aligning to TRBD2. Germline assignment: CDR1 ENHRY and CDR2 SYGVKD. V shed 11 bases, J shed 6 bases, and the junction held 10 bases outside the gene matches. CDR3 length: 14 residues.

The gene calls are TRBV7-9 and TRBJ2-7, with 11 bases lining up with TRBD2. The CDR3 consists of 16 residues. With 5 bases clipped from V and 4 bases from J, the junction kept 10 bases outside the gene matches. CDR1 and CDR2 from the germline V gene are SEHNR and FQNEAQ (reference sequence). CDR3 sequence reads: CASSPPGSGGGYEQYF. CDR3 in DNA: TGTGCCAGCAGCCCCCCTGGTAGCGGGGGGGGGTACGAGCAGTACTTC.

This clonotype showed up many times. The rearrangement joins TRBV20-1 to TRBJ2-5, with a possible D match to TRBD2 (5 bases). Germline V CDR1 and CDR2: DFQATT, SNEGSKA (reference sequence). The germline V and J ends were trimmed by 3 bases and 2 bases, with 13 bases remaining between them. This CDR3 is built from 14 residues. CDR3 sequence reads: CSARDWRKQETQYF. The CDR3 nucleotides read TGCAGTGCTAGGGACTGGAGAAAACAAGAGACCCAGTACTTC.

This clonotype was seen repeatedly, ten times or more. This CDR3 is CASSLRQGHNEQFF. The CDR3 region has the DNA TGCGCCAGCAGCCTCCGACAGGGCCACAATGAGCAGTTCTTC. The J gene is TRBJ2-1, the V gene TRBV5-1, with TRBD1 matching over 7 bases. The CDR3 is 14 residues long. Unmatched junction bases numbered 6, after V lost 4 bases and J lost 5 bases. Germline V lookup: CDR1 SGHRS, CDR2 YFSETQ.

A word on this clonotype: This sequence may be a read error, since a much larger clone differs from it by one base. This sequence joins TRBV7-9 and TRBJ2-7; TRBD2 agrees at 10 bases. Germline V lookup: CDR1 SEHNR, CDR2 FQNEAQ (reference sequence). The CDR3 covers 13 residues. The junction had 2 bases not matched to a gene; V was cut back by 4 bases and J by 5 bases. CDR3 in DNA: TGTGCCAGCAGCTCTAGCGGGAGTCACGAGCAGTACTTC. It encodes CASSSSGSHEQYF.

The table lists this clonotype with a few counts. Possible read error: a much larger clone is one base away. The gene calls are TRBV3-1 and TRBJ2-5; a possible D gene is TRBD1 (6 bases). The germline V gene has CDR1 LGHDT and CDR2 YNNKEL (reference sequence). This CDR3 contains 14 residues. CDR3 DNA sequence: TGTGCCAGCAGCCCCTCCAGGGGAGTAGAGGCCCAGTACTTC. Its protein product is CASSPSRGVEAQYF.

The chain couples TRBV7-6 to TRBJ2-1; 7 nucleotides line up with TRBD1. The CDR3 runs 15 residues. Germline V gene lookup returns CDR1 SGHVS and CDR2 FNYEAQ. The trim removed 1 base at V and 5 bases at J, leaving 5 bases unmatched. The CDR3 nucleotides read TGTGCCAGCAGCTTAGTAGGGGGCTATGACAATGAGCAGTTCTTC. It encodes CASSLVGGYDNEQFF.

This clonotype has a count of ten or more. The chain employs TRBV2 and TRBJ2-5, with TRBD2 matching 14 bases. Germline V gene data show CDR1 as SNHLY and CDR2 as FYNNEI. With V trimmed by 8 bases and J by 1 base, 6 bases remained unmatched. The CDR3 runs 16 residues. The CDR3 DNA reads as TGTGCCAGCCCGACTAGCGGGGGGGGTATCCAAGAGACCCAGTACTTC. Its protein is CASPTSGGGIQETQYF.

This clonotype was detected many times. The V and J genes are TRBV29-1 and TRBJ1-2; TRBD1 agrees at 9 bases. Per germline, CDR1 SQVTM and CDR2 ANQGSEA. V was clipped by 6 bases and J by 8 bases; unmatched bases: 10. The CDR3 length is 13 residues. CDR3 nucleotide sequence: TGCAGCGTGATCCGGACAGGGGAAGTGGGCTACACCTTC. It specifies CSVIRTGEVGYTF.

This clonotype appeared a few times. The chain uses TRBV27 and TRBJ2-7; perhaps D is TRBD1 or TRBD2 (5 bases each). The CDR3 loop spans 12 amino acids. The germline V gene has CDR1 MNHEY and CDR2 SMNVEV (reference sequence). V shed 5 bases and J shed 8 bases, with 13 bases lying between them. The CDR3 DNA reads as TGTGCCAGCAGTGGGGGTTCGGGGAAGCAGTACTTC. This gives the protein CASSGGSGKQYF.

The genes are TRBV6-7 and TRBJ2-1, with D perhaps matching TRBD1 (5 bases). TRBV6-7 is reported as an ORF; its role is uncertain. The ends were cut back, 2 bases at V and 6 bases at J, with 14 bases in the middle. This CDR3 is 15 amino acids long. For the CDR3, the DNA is TGTGCCAGCAGTTACCCCCCCTGGACAAGCAATGAGCAGTTCTTC. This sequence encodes CASSYPPWTSNEQFF.

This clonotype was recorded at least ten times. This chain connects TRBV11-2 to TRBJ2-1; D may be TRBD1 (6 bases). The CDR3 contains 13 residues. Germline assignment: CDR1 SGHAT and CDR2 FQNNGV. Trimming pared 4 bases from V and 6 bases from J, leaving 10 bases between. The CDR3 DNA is TGTGCCAGCAGCTCAACACAGGGCAATGAGCAGTTCTTC. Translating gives CASSSTQGNEQFF.

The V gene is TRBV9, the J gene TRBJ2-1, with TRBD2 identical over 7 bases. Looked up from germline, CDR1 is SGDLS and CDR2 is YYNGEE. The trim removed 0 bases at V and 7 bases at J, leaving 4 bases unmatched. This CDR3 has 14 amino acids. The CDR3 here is CASSVESGNNEQFF. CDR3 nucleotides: TGTGCCAGCAGCGTAGAGAGCGGGAATAATGAGCAGTTCTTC. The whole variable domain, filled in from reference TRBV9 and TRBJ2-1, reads DSGVTQTPKHLITATGQRVTLRCSPRSGDLSVYWYQQSLDQGLQFLIQYYNGEERAKGNILERFSAQQFPDLHSELNLSSLELGDSALYFCASSVESGNNEQFFGPGTRLTVL.

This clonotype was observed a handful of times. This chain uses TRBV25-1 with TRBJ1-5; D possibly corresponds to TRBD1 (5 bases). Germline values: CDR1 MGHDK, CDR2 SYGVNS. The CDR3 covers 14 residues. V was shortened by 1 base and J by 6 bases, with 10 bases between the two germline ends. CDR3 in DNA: TGTGCCAGCAGTGAATCAGGGTTTGGTCAGCCCCAGCATTTT. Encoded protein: CASSESGFGQPQHF.

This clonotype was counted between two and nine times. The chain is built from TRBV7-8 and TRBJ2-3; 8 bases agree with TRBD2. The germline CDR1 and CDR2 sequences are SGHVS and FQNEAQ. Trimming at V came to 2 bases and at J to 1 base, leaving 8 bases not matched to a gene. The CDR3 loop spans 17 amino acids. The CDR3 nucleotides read TGTGCCAGCAGCTTACGGGCTAGCGGGTCACGCACAGATACGCAGTATTTT. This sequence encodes CASSLRASGSRTDTQYF. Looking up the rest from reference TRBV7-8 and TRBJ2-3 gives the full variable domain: GAGVSQSPRYKVAKRGQDVALRCDPISGHVSLFWYQQALGQGPEFLTYFQNEAQLDKSGLPSDRFFAERPEGSVSTLKIQRTQQEDSAVYLCASSLRASGSRTDTQYFGPGTRLTVL.

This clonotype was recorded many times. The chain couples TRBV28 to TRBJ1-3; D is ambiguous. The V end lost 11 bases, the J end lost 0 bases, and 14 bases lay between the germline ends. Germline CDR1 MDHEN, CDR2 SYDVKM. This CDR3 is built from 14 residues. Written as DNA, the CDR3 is TGTGCCTCCCGGAGACTTAGCTCTGGAAACACCATATATTTT. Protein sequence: CASRRLSSGNTIYF.

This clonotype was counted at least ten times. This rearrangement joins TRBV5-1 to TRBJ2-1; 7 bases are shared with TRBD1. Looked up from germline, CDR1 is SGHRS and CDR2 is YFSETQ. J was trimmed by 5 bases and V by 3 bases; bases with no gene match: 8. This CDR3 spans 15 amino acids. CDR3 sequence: CASSSSGTANNEQFF. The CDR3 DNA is TGCGCCAGCAGCTCCTCCGGGACAGCTAACAATGAGCAGTTCTTC.

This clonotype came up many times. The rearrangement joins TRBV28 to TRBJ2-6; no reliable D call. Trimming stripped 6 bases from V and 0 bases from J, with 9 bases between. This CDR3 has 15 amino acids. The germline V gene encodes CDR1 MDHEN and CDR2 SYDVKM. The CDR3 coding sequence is TGTGCCAGCAGCCCCGGGCACTCTGGGGCCAACGTCCTGACTTTC. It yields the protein CASSPGHSGANVLTF.

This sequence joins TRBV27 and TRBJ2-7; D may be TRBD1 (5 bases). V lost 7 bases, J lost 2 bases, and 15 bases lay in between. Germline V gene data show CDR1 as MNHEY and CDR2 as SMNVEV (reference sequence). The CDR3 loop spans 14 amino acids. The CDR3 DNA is TGTGCCAGCAAACTAAGTGGACAACCCTACGAGCAGTACTTC. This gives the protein CASKLSGQPYEQYF.